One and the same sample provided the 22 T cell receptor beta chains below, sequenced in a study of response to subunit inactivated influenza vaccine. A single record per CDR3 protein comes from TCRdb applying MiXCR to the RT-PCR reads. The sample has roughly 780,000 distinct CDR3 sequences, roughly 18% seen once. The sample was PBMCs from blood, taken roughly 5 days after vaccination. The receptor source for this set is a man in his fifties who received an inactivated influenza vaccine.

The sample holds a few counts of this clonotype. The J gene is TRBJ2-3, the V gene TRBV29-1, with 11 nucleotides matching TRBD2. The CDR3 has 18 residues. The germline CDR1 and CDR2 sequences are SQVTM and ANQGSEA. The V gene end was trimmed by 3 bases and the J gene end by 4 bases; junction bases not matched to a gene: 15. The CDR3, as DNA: TGCAGCGTTGATAGCCGTCTAGCGGGAGGCCGGGGATCAGATACGCAGTATTTT. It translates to CSVDSRLAGGRGSDTQYF.

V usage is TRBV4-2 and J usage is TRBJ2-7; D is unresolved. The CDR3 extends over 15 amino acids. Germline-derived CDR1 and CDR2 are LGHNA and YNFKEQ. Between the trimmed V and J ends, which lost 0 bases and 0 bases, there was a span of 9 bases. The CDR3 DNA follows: TGTGCCAGCAGCCAAGAACACCCCAGCTCCTACGAGCAGTACTTC. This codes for CASSQEHPSSYEQYF.

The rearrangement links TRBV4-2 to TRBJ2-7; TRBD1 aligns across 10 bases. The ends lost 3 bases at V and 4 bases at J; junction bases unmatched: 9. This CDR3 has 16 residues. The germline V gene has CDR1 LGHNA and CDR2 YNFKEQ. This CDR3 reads CASSQIPGQGFYEQYF. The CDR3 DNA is TGTGCCAGCAGCCAGATACCGGGACAGGGGTTTTACGAGCAGTACTTC.

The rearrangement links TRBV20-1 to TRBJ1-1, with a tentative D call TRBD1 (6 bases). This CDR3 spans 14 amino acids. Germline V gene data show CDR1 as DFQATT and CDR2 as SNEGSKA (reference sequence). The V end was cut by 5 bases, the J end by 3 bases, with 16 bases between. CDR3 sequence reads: CSAYTGRGDTEAFF. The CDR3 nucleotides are TGCAGTGCTTACACAGGGAGGGGTGACACTGAAGCTTTCTTT.

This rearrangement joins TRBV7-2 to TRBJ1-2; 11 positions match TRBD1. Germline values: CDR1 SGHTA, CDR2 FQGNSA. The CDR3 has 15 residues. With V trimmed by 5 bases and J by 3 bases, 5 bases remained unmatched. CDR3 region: CASSQRGQGDYGYTF. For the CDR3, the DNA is TGTGCCAGCAGCCAAAGGGGACAGGGGGACTATGGCTACACCTTC.

CDR3 sequence reads: CATSGRVSGRHREQFF. CDR3 bases: TGTGCCACCAGTGGGAGAGTTAGCGGGAGACATCGGGAGCAGTTCTTC. The chain uses TRBV24-1 and TRBJ2-1; TRBD2 agrees at 9 bases. CDR3 length equals 16 residues. The V and J ends lost 5 bases and 10 bases, in that order; junction bases with no gene match: 14. Germline V CDR1 and CDR2: KGHDR, SFDVKD.

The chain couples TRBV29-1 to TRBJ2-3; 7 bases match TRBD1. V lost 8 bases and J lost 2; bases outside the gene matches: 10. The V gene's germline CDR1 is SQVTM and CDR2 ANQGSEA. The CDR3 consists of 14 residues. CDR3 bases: TGCAGCTCTTCCAGAGGGGGCTACACAGATACGCAGTATTTT. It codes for CSSSRGGYTDTQYF.

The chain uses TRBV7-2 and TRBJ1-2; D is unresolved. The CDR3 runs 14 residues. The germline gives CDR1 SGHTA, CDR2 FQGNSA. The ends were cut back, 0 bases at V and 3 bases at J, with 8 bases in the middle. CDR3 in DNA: TGTGCCAGCAGCTTAGCCTATCGAGACTATGGCTACACCTTC. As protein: CASSLAYRDYGYTF.

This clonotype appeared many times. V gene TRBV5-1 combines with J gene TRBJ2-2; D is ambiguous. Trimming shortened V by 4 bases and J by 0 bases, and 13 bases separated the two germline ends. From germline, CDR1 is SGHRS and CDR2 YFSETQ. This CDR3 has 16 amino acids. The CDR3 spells CASSQRTAPNTGELFF. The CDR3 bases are TGCGCCAGCAGCCAGAGGACGGCCCCGAACACCGGGGAGCTGTTTTTT.

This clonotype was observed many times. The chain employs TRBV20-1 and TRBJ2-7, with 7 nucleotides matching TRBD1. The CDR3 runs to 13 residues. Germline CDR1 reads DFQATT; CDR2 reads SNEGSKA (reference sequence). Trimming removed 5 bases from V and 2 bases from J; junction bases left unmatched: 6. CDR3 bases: TGCAGTGCTCGAGCCGGGACAGCCTACGAGCAGTACTTC. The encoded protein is CSARAGTAYEQYF.

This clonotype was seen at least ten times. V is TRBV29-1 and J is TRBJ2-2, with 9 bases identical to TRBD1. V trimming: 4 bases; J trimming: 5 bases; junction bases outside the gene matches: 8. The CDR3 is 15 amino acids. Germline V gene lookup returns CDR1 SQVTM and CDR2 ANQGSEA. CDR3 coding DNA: TGCAGCGTTGGCCCCGGGACAGGGCGGACCGGGGAGCTGTTTTTT. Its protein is CSVGPGTGRTGELFF.

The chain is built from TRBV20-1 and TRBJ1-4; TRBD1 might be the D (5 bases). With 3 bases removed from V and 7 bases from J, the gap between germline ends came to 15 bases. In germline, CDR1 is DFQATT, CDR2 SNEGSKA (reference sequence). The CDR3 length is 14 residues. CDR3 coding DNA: TGCAGTGCTAGTGGGGCGGCCGGAAGTGAAAAACTGTTTTTT. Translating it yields CSASGAAGSEKLFF.

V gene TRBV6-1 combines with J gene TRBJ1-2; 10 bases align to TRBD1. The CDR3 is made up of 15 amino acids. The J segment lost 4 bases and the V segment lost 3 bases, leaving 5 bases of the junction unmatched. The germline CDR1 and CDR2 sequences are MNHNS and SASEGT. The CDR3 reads CASSDGTGVPYGYTF. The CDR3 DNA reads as TGTGCCAGCAGTGACGGGACAGGGGTCCCCTATGGCTACACCTTC.

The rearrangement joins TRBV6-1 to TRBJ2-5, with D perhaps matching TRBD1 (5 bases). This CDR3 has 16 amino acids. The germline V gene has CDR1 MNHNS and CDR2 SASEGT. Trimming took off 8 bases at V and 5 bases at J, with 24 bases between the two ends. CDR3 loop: CASLRSVLEPGETQYF. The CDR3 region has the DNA TGTGCCAGCCTCCGCTCAGTCTTAGAACCAGGGGAGACCCAGTACTTC.

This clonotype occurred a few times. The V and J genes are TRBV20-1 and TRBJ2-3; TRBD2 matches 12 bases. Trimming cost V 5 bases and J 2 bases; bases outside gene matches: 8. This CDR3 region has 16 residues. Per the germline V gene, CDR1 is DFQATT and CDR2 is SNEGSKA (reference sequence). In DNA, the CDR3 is TGCAGTGCTGATGGACTAGCGGGACCCCCCACAGATACGCAGTATTTT. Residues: CSADGLAGPPTDTQYF.

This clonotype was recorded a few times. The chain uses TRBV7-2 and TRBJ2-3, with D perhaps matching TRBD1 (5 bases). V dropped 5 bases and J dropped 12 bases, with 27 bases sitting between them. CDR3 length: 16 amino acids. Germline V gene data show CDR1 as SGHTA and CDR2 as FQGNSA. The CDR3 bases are TGTGCCAGCAGCCCGCTGGGGCTCCGCGGCTCCGGAGTTCAGTATTTT. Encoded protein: CASSPLGLRGSGVQYF.

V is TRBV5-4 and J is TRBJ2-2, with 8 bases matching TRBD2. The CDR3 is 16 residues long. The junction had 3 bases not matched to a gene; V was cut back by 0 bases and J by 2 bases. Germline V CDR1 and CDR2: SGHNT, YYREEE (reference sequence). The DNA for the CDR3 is TGTGCCAGCAGCTTGGGAGCGGGGGATAACACCGGGGAGCTGTTTTTT. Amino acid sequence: CASSLGAGDNTGELFF.

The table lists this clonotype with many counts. Here the CDR3 DNA reads TGTGCCAGCAGTGGAGTTTATAGCGGGAGGGCGAATGAGCAGTTCTTC. It is translated as CASSGVYSGRANEQFF. This chain uses TRBV12-3 or TRBV12-4 with TRBJ2-1; TRBD2 agrees at 11 bases. The CDR3 runs to 16 residues. With 5 bases clipped from V and 7 bases from J, the junction kept 10 bases outside the gene matches.

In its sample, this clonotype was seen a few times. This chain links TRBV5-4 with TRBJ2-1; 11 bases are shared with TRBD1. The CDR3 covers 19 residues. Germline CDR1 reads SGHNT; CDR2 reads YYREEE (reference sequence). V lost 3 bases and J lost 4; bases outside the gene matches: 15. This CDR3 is CASSWLDGTGGDPYNEQFF. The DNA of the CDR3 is TGTGCCAGCAGCTGGTTGGATGGGACAGGGGGAGACCCTTACAATGAGCAGTTCTTC.

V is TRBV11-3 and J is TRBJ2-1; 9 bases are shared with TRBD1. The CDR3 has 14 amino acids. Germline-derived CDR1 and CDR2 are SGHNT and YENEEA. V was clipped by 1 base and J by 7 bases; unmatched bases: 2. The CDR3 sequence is CASSLGGQGNEQFF. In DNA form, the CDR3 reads TGTGCCAGCAGCTTAGGGGGACAGGGAAATGAGCAGTTCTTC.

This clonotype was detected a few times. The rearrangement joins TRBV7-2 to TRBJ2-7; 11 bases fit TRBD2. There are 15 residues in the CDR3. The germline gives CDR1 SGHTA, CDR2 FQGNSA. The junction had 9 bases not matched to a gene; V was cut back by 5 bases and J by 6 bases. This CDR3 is CASSKTSGISGEQYF. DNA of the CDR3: TGTGCCAGCAGCAAGACTAGCGGGATATCGGGCGAGCAGTACTTC.

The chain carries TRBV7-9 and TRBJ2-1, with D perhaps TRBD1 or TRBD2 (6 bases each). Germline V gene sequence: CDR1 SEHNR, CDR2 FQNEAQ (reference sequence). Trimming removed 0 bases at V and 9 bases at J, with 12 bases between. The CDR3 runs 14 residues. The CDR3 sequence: CASSLAGGPAEQFF. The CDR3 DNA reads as TGTGCCAGCAGCTTAGCGGGGGGCCCCGCTGAGCAGTTCTTC.